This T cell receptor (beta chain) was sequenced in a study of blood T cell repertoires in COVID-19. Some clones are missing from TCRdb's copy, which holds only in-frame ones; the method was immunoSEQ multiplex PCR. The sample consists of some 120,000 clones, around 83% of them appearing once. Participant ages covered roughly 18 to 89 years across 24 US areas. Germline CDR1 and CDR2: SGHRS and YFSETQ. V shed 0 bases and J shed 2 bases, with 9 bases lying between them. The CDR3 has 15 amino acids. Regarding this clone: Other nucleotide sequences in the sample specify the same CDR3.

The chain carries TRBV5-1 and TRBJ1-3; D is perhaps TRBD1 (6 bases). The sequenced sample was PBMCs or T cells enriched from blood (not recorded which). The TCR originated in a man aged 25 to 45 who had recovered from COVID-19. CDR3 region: CASSLEPGAGNTIYF. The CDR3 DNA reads TGCGCCAGCAGCTTGGAACCAGGGGCTGGAAACACCATATATTTT.